One sample yielded the 18 T cell receptor beta chains listed below, sequenced in a study of OX40 agonist ivuxolimab in advanced cancers. Clones were read by immunoSEQ multiplex PCR, and TCRdb kept only the in-frame ones, dropping some. The table has 75,000 to 90,000 clones, approximately 85% seen once; the top ten hold around 2.3%. The source material was CD4+ or CD8+ T cells sorted from blood, sampled in a trial of the OX40 agonist ivuxolimab. The receptor source for this set is an adult with an advanced solid tumor such as melanoma, head and neck, liver or kidney cancer.

The CDR3 loop is CASSFPAGGGELFF. The CDR3 nucleotides are TGCGCCAGCAGCTTCCCAGCGGGGGGCGGGGAGCTGTTTTTT. The chain recombines TRBV5-1 with TRBJ2-2; 9 bases align to TRBD2. Germline assignment: CDR1 SGHRS and CDR2 YFSETQ. CDR3 length: 14 residues. The J segment lost 7 bases and the V segment lost 2 bases, leaving 3 bases of the junction unmatched.

The chain couples TRBV27 to TRBJ1-2, with a tentative D call TRBD1 (6 bases). Trimming removed 3 bases from V and 5 bases from J, with 10 bases in between. Germline CDR1 MNHEY, CDR2 SMNVEV (reference sequence). The CDR3 runs 13 residues. CDR3 loop: CASSFRGNYGYTF. CDR3 coding DNA: TGTGCCAGCAGTTTCAGGGGAAATTATGGCTACACCTTC.

J is TRBJ1-1 and V is TRBV5-1; TRBD1 matches at 8 bases. The CDR3 extends over 14 amino acids. The V segment lost 0 bases and the J segment 4 bases; nucleotides outside the gene matches: 2. CDR1 is SGHRS, CDR2 YFSETQ, per germline. CDR3 DNA: TGCGCCAGCAGCTTGGACGGGACAGGCACTGAAGCTTTCTTT. Protein sequence: CASSLDGTGTEAFF.

This clone showed up just a few times. V is TRBV29-1 and J is TRBJ2-7, with a weak D call TRBD1 (6 bases). V lost 6 bases, J lost 6 bases, and 18 bases lay in between. The CDR3 totals 13 residues. Germline V gives CDR1 SQVTM, CDR2 ANQGSEA. CDR3 coding DNA: TGCAGCGTAAGGGACATCGATAGGTCCGAGCAGTACTTC. It codes for CSVRDIDRSEQYF.

V and J are TRBV7-2 and TRBJ2-1, with D perhaps TRBD1 (5 bases). Germline values: CDR1 SGHTA, CDR2 FQGNSA. V was clipped by 5 bases and J by 6 bases, with 11 bases between them. CDR3 length equals 13 residues. CDR3 in amino acids: CASSPVRGNEQFF. CDR3 bases: TGTGCCAGCAGCCCCGTTAGGGGCAATGAGCAGTTCTTC.

The chain combines TRBV5-8 with TRBJ1-6; a possible D gene is TRBD1 (5 bases). The CDR3 is 17 residues long. Trimming pared 4 bases from V and 7 bases from J, leaving 21 bases between. In germline, CDR1 is SGHTS, CDR2 YDEGEE. CDR3 loop: CASSRYMGRDGNSPLHF. The CDR3 DNA reads as TGTGCCAGCAGCAGGTATATGGGACGGGACGGCAATTCACCCCTCCACTTT.

This rearrangement joins TRBV28 to TRBJ1-2; possibly TRBD1 for D (6 bases). The V end was cut by 5 bases, the J end by 8 bases, with 15 bases between. Germline lookup yields CDR1 MDHEN and CDR2 SYDVKM. The CDR3 has 13 residues. This CDR3 reads CASSPGTFVGYTF. The CDR3 bases are TGTGCCAGCAGTCCGGGGACATTCGTCGGCTACACCTTC.

V is TRBV21-1 and J is TRBJ2-5; no check of the table's D call, TRBD1, against the DNA was made. TRBV21-1 counts as a pseudogene. The CDR3 is 17 amino acids. In DNA form, the CDR3 reads TGTGCCAGCAGCACCGAAGTGAGTGGACAGGGGAGGGAGACCCAGTACTTC. This encodes CASSTEVSGQGRETQYF.

The gene calls are TRBV19 and TRBJ2-3, with D uncertain. Trimming pared 4 bases from V and 0 bases from J, leaving 11 bases between. Germline values: CDR1 LNHDA, CDR2 SQIVND (reference sequence). The CDR3 is 15 amino acids. The CDR3 reads CASSTRAMSTDTQYF. The CDR3 DNA follows: TGTGCCAGTAGTACCCGAGCAATGAGCACAGATACGCAGTATTTT.

This chain uses TRBV28 with TRBJ2-2; no firm D call. V was shortened by 5 bases and J by 1 base, with 8 bases between the two germline ends. The germline CDR1 and CDR2 sequences are MDHEN and SYDVKM. The CDR3 spans 14 residues. Here the CDR3 reads CASSVWGNTGELFF. CDR3 sequence (DNA): TGTGCCAGCAGTGTTTGGGGGAACACCGGGGAGCTGTTTTTT. Drawing the rest from reference TRBV28 and TRBJ2-2, the complete variable domain is DVKVTQSSRYLVKRTGEKVFLECVQDMDHENMFWYRQDPGLGLRLIYFSYDVKMKEKGDIPEGYSVSREKKERFSLILESASTNQTSMYLCASSVWGNTGELFFGEGSRLTVL.

This chain joins TRBV2 and TRBJ2-3; the match to TRBD2 covers 10 bases. Trimming removed 7 bases from V and 4 bases from J; junction bases left unmatched: 5. Germline V gene sequence: CDR1 SNHLY, CDR2 FYNNEI. The CDR3 sequence is 14 residues long. The CDR3: CASILAGYADTQYF. The CDR3 coding sequence is TGTGCCAGCATACTAGCGGGGTACGCAGATACGCAGTATTTT.

The CDR3 DNA is TGTGCCAGCACCCCCGCCCGGGGTCGGGCCAAAAACATTCAGTACTTC. It specifies CASTPARGRAKNIQYF. The gene calls are TRBV28 and TRBJ2-4, with a tentative D call TRBD2 (5 bases). V was shortened by 7 bases and J by 1 base, with 17 bases between the two germline ends. CDR3 length equals 16 residues. CDR1 and CDR2 (germline): MDHEN, SYDVKM.

This chain uses TRBV6-1 with TRBJ1-2; D remains ambiguous. Trimming removed 6 bases at V and 1 base at J, with 12 bases between. The CDR3 loop spans 14 amino acids. Germline V lookup: CDR1 MNHNS, CDR2 SASEGT. The CDR3 protein is CASRRGLINYGYTF. The CDR3 coding sequence is TGTGCCAGCAGGAGAGGCCTGATTAACTATGGCTACACCTTC.

The chain has TRBV5-1 and TRBJ1-1; D unclear. The germline V and J ends were trimmed by 6 bases and 3 bases, with 15 bases remaining between them. CDR3 length equals 14 residues. Per the germline V gene, CDR1 is SGHRS and CDR2 is YFSETQ. The chain's CDR3 is CASTPSGRDTEAFF. CDR3 nucleotide sequence: TGCGCCAGCACTCCCTCGGGGAGGGACACTGAAGCTTTCTTT.

The genes are TRBV19 and TRBJ2-5; D not certain. There are 14 residues in the CDR3. V was clipped by 3 bases and J by 4 bases, with 12 bases between them. Germline assignment: CDR1 LNHDA and CDR2 SQIVND (reference sequence). As DNA, the CDR3 is TGTGCCAGTAGTATTGGCGCTAGATCAGAGACCCAGTACTTC. Translation gives CASSIGARSETQYF.

The J gene is TRBJ2-5, the V gene TRBV5-4; D remains unclear. Germline-derived CDR1 and CDR2 are SGHNT and YYREEE (reference sequence). This CDR3 is built from 16 residues. The V and J ends lost 1 base and 9 bases respectively, with 22 bases between them. In nucleotides, the CDR3 is TGTGCCAGCAGCTTGTTGGGCCTCTCCCTCCTCGCCCCCCAGTACTTC. Protein product: CASSLLGLSLLAPQYF.

The chain combines TRBV6-1 with TRBJ1-5; D remains ambiguous. Germline CDR1 reads MNHNS; CDR2 reads SASEGT. The CDR3 totals 15 residues. V was shortened by 6 bases and J by 1 base, with 13 bases between the two germline ends. The CDR3 loop reads CASSRPLRSNQPQHF. The DNA of the CDR3 is TGTGCCAGCAGCCGCCCCCTGAGGAGCAATCAGCCCCAGCATTTT.

The gene calls are TRBV6-5 and TRBJ1-6, with D unclear. Germline V CDR1 and CDR2: MNHEY, SVGAGI. Trimming removed 6 bases at V and 11 bases at J, with 17 bases between. The CDR3 spans 14 residues. The CDR3 DNA follows: TGTGCCAGCAGCCCCCCACAAGCCGCCGCACCCCTCCACTTT. Translated: CASSPPQAAAPLHF.